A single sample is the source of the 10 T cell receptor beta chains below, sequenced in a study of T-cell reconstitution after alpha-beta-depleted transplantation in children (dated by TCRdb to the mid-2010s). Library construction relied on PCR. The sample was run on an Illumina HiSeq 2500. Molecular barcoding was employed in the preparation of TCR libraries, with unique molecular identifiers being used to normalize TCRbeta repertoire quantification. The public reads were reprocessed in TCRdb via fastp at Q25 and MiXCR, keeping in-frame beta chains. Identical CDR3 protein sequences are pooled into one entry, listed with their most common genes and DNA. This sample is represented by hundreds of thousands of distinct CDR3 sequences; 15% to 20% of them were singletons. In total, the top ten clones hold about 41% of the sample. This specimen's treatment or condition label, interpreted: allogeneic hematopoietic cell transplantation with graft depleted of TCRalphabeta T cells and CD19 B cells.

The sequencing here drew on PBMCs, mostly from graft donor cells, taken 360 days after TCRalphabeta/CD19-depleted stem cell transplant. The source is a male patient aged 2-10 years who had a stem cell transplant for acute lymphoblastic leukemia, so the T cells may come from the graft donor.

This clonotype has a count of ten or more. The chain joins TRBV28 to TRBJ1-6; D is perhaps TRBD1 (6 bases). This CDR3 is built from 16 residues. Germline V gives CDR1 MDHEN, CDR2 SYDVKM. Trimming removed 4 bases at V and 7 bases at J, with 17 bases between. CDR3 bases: TGTGCCAGCAGTTCCCTTTTAAGGGGGAAAAATTCACCCCTCCACTTT. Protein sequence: CASSSLLRGKNSPLHF.

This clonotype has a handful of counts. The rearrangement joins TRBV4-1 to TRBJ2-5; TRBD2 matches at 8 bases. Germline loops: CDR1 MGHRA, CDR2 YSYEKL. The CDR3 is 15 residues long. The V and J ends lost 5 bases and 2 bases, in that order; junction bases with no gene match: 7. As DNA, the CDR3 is TGCGCCAGCAGCTACGGGGGGGTACCACAAGAGACCCAGTACTTC. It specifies CASSYGGVPQETQYF.

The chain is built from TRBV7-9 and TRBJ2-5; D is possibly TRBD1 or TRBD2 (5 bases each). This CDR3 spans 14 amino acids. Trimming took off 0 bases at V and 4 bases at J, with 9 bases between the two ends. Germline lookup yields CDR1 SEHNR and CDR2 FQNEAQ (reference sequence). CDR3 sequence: CASSLAGEGETQYF. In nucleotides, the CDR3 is TGTGCCAGCAGCTTAGCGGGGGAAGGAGAGACCCAGTACTTC.

The CDR3 sequence is CASSVATRATQETQYF. CDR3 nucleotides: TGTGCCAGCAGCGTAGCTACGCGGGCCACCCAAGAGACCCAGTACTTC. The chain links TRBV9 to TRBJ2-5; perhaps TRBD2 as D (5 bases). This CDR3 has 16 residues. V was clipped by 0 bases and J by 1 base, with 13 bases between them. Germline V gene lookup returns CDR1 SGDLS and CDR2 YYNGEE.

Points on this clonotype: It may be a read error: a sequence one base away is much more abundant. CDR3 region: CASSFTGSYEEYF. DNA for the CDR3: TGCGCCAGCAGCTTCACCGGGAGCTACGAGGAGTACTTC. V usage is TRBV5-1 and J usage is TRBJ2-7, with D possibly being TRBD2 (6 bases). CDR1 SGHRS and CDR2 YFSETQ come from the germline V gene. This CDR3 has 13 amino acids.

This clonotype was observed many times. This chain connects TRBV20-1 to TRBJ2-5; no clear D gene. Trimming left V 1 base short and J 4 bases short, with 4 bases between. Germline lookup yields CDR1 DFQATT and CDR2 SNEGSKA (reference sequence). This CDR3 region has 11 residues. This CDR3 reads CSARASETQYF. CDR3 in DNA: TGCAGTGCTAGAGCTTCAGAGACCCAGTACTTC.

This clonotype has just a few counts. CDR3 in amino acids: CASSMGRVTDTQYF. The CDR3 DNA sequence: TGCGCCAGCAGCATGGGGAGGGTCACAGATACGCAGTATTTT. This chain uses TRBV5-1 with TRBJ2-3, with 7 bases matching TRBD2. From germline, CDR1 is SGHRS and CDR2 YFSETQ. This CDR3 spans 14 amino acids. The ends lost 4 bases at V and 2 bases at J; junction bases unmatched: 4.

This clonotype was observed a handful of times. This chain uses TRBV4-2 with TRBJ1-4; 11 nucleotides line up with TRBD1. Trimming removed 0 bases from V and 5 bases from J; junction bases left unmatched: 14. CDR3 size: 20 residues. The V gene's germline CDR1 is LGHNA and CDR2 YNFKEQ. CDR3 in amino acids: CASSQDLIGQGAIGNEKLFF. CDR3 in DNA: TGTGCCAGCAGCCAAGATCTCATCGGACAGGGGGCGATAGGCAATGAAAAACTGTTTTTT.

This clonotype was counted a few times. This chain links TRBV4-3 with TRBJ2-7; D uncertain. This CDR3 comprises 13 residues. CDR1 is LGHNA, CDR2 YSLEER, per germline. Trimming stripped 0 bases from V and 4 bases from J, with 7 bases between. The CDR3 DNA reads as TGCGCCAGCAGCCAAGAGGCCTTATACGAGCAGTACTTC. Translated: CASSQEALYEQYF.

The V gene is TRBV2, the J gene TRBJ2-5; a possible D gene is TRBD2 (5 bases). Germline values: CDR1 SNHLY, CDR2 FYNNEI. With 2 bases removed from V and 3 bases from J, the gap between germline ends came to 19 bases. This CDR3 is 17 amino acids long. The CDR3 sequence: CASSEIRLFGMEETQYF. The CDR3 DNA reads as TGTGCCAGCAGTGAAATTCGTTTATTCGGGATGGAAGAGACCCAGTACTTC.